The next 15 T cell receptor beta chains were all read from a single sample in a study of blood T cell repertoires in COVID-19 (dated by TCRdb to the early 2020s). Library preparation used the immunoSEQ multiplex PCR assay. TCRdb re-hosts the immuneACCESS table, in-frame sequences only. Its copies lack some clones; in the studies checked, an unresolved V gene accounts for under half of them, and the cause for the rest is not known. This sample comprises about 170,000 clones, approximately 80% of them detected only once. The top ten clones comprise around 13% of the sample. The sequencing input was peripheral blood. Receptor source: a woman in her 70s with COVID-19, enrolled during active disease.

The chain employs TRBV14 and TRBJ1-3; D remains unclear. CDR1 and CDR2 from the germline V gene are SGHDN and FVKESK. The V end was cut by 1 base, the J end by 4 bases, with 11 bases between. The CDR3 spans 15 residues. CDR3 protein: CASSQVRNLGNTIYF. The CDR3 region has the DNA TGTGCCAGCAGCCAAGTGCGGAATCTGGGAAACACCATATATTTT. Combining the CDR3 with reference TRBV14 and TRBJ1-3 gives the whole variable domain EAGVTQFPSHSVIEKGQTVTLRCDPISGHDNLYWYRRVMGKEIKFLLHFVKESKQDESGMPNNRFLAERTGGTYSTLKVQPAELEDSGVYFCASSQVRNLGNTIYFGEGSWLTVV.

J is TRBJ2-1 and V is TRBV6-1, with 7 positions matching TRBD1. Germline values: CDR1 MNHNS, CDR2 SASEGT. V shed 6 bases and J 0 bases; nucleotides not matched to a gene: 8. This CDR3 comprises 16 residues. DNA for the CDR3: TGTGCCAGCAGGGAACCGGGACAGAGCTCCTACAATGAGCAGTTCTTC. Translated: CASREPGQSSYNEQFF.

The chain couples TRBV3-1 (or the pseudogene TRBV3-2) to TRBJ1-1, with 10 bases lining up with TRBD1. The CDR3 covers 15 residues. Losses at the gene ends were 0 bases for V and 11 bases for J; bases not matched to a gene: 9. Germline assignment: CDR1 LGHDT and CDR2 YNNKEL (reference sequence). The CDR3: CASSQDDSGTGEAFF. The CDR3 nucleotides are TGTGCCAGCAGCCAAGATGATAGCGGGACAGGGGAGGCTTTCTTT.

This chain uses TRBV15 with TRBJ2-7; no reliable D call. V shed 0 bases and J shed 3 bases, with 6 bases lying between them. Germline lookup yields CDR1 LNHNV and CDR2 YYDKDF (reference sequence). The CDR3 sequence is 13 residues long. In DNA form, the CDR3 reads TGTGCCACCAGCAGAGATCCCAGCTACGAGCAGTACGTC. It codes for CATSRDPSYEQYV.

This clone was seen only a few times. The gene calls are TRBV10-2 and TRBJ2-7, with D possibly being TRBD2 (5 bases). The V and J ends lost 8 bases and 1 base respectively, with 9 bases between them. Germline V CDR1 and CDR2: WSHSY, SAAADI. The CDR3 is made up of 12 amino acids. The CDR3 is CASQTMSYEQYF. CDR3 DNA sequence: TGCGCCAGCCAGACTATGTCCTACGAGCAGTACTTC.

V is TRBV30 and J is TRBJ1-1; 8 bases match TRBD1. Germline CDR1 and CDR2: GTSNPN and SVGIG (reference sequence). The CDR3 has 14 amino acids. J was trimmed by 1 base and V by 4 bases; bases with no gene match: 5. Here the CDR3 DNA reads TGTGCCTGGATGGGACAGGCTGGGAACACTGAAGCTTTCTTT. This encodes CAWMGQAGNTEAFF.

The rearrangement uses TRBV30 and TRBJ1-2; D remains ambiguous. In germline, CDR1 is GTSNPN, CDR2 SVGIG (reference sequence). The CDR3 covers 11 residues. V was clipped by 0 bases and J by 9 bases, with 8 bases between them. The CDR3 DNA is TGTGCCTGGAGTGTACCGGGAAGCTACACCTTC. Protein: CAWSVPGSYTF.

CDR3 region: CASSEAYEQYF. The DNA of the CDR3 is TGTGCCAGCAGCGAGGCCTACGAGCAGTACTTC. The V call is TRBV7-6, the J call TRBJ2-7, with D unclear. The ends were cut back, 5 bases at V and 2 bases at J, with 4 bases in the middle. The CDR3 loop spans 11 amino acids. The germline CDR1 and CDR2 sequences are SGHVS and FNYEAQ.

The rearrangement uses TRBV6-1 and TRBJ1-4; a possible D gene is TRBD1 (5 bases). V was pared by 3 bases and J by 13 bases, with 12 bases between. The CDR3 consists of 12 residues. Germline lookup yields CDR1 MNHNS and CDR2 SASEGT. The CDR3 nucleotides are TGTGCCAGCAGTGACCGGACTAGGGGACTGTTTTTT. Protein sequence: CASSDRTRGLFF.

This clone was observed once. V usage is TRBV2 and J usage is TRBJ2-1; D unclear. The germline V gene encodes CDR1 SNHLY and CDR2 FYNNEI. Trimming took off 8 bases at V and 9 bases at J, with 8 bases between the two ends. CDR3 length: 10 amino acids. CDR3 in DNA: TGTGCCAGCTGCCTCGGTGAGCAGTTCTTC. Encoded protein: CASCLGEQFF.

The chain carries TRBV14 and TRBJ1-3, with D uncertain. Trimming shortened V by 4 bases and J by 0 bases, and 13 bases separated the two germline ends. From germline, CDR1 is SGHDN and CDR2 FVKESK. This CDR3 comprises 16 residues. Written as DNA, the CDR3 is TGTGCCAGCAGCCCCGTCGGGTCGACCTCTGGAAACACCATATATTTT. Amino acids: CASSPVGSTSGNTIYF.

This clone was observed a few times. In DNA form, the CDR3 reads TGTGCCAGCAGCCAGGGTCGAGGCAATCAGCCCCAGCATTTT. It yields the protein CASSQGRGNQPQHF. The V call is TRBV5-6, the J call TRBJ1-5; tentatively, D is TRBD1 (5 bases). Germline V CDR1 and CDR2: SGHDT, YYEEEE. V was trimmed by 4 bases and J by 2 bases, leaving 10 bases between them. The CDR3 is made up of 14 amino acids.

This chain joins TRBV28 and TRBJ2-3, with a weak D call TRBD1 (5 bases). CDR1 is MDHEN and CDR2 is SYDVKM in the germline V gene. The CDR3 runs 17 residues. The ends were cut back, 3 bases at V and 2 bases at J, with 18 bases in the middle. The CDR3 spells CASSFVIGDFLTDTQYF. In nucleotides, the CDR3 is TGTGCCAGCAGTTTCGTTATAGGGGATTTCCTCACAGATACGCAGTATTTT.

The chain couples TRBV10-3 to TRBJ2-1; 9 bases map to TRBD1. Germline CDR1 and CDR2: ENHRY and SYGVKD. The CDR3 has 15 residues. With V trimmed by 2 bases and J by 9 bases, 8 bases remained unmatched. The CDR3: CAISERGTGSSEQFF. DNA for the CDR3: TGTGCCATCAGTGAGCGAGGGACAGGGAGTAGTGAGCAGTTCTTC.

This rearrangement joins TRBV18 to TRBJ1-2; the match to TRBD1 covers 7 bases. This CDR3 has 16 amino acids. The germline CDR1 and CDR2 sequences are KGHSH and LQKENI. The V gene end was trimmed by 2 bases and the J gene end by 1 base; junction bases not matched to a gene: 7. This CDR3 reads CASSPGTEGYNYGYTF. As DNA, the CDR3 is TGTGCCAGCTCACCAGGGACAGAGGGCTATAACTATGGCTACACCTTC.